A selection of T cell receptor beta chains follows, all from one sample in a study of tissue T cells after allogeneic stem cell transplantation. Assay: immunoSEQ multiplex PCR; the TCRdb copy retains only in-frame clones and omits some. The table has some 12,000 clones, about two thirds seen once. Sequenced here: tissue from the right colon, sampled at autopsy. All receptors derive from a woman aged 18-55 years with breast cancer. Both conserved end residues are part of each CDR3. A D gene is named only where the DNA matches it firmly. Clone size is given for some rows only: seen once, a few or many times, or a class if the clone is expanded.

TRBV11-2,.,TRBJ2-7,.,CASSLEVHEQYF,TGTGCCAGCAGCTTAGAAGTCCACGAGCAGTACTTC
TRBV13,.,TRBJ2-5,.,CASSLGWATARGGPETQYF,TGTGCCAGCAGCTTAGGATGGGCGACGGCCAGGGGTGGCCCAGAGACCCAGTACTTC
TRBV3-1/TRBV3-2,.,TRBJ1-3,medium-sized,CASSQGSRSGNTIYF,TGTGCCAGCAGCCAAGGTTCCCGCTCTGGAAACACCATATATTTT
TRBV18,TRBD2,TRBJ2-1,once,CASSQGGGNEQFF,TGTGCCAGCTCACAGGGCGGGGGCAATGAGCAGTTCTTC
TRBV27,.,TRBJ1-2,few,CASRHLAVYGYTF,TGTGCCAGCAGGCATTTGGCCGTCTATGGCTACACCTTC
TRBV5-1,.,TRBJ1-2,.,CASSLGALKDGYTF,TGCGCCAGCAGCTTGGGTGCCCTAAAAGATGGCTACACCTTC
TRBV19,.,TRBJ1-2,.,CASSIVHPRGSGYTF,TGTGCCAGTAGTATAGTTCACCCCAGGGGCAGTGGCTACACCTTC
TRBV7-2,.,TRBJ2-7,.,CASSPGDRRENEQYF,TGTGCCAGCAGCCCGGGGGACCGGCGAGAGAACGAGCAGTACTTC
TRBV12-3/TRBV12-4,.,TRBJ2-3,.,CASSFYTDTQYF,TGTGCCAGCAGTTTCTACACAGATACGCAGTATTTT
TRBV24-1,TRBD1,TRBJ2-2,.,CATSDPGTGFAGELFF,TGTGCCACCAGTGACCCCGGGACAGGGTTCGCCGGGGAGCTGTTTTTT
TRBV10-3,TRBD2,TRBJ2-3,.,CAIMPAGGFFTQYF,TGTGCCATCATGCCAGCGGGAGGATTTTTTACGCAGTATTTT
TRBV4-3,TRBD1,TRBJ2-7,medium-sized,CASSHDRELPAYEQYF,TGCGCCAGCAGCCATGACAGGGAGCTACCGGCCTACGAGCAGTACTTC
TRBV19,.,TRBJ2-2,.,CASRKALAGELFF,TGTGCCAGTCGGAAGGCGCTAGCCGGGGAGCTGTTTTTT
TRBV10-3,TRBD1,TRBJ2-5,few,CAISTVQGARAETQYF,TGTGCCATCAGTACCGTCCAGGGGGCGCGGGCGGAGACCCAGTACTTC
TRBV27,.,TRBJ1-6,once,CASSLNYRGDNSPLHF,TGTGCCAGCAGTTTAAATTACCGTGGAGACAATTCACCCCTCCACTTT
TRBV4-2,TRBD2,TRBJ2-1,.,CASSQQGTSADDEQFF,TGTGCCAGCAGCCAACAAGGTACTAGCGCCGACGATGAGCAGTTCTTC
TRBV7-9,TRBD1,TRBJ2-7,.,CASSFGTGIYEQYF,TGTGCCAGCAGCTTTGGGACAGGGATCTACGAGCAGTACTTC
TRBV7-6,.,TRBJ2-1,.,CASSLEISDNEQFF,TGTGCCAGCAGCTTAGAAATCAGTGATAATGAGCAGTTCTTC
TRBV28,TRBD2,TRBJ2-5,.,CASSSRGGGKTQYF,TGTGCCAGCAGTTCTCGCGGGGGGGGGAAGACCCAGTACTTC
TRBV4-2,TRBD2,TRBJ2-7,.,CASSQDEPWRTSGTYEQYF,TGTGCCAGCAGCCAAGATGAGCCTTGGCGGACTAGCGGAACCTACGAGCAGTACTTC
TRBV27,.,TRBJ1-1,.,CASSNPNTEAFF,TGTGCCAGTTCGAATCCGAACACTGAAGCTTTCTTT
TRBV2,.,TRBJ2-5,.,CASKYGETQYF,TGTGCCAGCAAGTACGGGGAGACCCAGTACTTC
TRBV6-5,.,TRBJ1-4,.,CASRGRPNEKLFF,TGTGCCAGCAGGGGCAGACCTAATGAAAAACTGTTTTTT
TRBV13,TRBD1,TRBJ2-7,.,CASSLQGKEQYF,TGTGCCAGCAGCCTACAGGGGAAAGAGCAGTACTTC
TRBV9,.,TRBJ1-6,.,CASSVDSRSNSPLHF,TGTGCCAGCAGCGTAGATAGCAGAAGTAATTCACCCCTCCACTTT
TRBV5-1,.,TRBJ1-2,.,CASSLEGTHGYGYTF,TGCGCCAGCAGCTTGGAAGGGACCCACGGCTATGGCTACACCTTC
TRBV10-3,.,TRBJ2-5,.,CAISELSREYETQYF,TGTGCCATCAGTGAGTTATCACGGGAGTATGAGACCCAGTACTTC
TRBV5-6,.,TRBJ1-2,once,CASSRDTRGYGYTF,TGTGCCAGCAGCAGGGACACCCGTGGCTATGGCTACACCTTC
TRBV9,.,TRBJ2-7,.,CASSARGGEQYF,TGTGCCAGCAGCGCGAGGGGTGGGGAGCAGTACTTC
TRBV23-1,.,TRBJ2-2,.,CASSHPRQVSTGELFF,TGCGCCAGCAGTCACCCGAGACAGGTGAGCACCGGGGAGCTGTTTTTT
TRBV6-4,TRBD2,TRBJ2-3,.,CASSDSAGGVTDTQYF,TGTGCCAGCAGTGACTCGGCGGGGGGCGTGACAGATACGCAGTATTTT
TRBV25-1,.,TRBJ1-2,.,CASSQSVYGYTF,TGTGCCAGCAGCCAATCGGTGTATGGCTACACCTTC
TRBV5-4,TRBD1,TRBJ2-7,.,CASSKTGTYEQYF,TGTGCCAGCAGCAAGACAGGGACCTACGAGCAGTACTTC
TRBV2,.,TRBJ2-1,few,CASSEAGGAPKFF,TGTGCCAGCAGTGAAGCGGGGGGCGCCCCCAAGTTCTTC
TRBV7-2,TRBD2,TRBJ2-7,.,CASSEGRGEFYEQYF,TGTGCCAGCAGCGAGGGGAGGGGCGAATTCTACGAGCAGTACTTC
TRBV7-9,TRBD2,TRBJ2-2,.,CALRGGEGTGELFF,TGTGCCCTCCGCGGGGGAGAGGGCACCGGGGAGCTGTTTTTT
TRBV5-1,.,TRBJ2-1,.,CASRPGSRIDEQFF,TGCGCCAGCCGCCCCGGCAGCAGGATCGATGAGCAGTTCTTC
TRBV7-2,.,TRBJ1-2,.,CASSYPPGRGYGYTF,TGTGCCAGCAGCTACCCCCCGGGGCGAGGTTATGGCTACACCTTC
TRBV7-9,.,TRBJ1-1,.,CASSFLTGGNTEAFF,TGTGCCAGCAGCTTTCTTACGGGTGGGAACACTGAAGCTTTCTTT
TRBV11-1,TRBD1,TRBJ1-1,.,CASSLTGTGSTEAFF,TGTGCCAGCAGCTTAACCGGGACAGGGTCCACTGAAGCTTTCTTT
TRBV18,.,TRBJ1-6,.,CASSPDVTNSPLHF,TGTGCCAGCTCACCAGACGTTACCAATTCACCCCTCCACTTT
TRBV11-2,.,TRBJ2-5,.,CASSLVPDSSQETQYF,TGTGCCAGCAGCTTAGTACCCGACTCATCCCAAGAGACCCAGTACTTC
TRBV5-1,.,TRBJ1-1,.,CASSLAPPNTEAFF,TGCGCCAGCAGCTTAGCACCGCCGAACACTGAAGCTTTCTTT
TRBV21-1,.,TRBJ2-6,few,CASSGQGPPIGANVLTF,TGTGCCAGCAGCGGACAGGGTCCCCCTATCGGGGCCAACGTCCTGACTTTC
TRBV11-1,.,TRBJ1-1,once,CASNDRINTEAFF,TGTGCCAGCAACGACAGGATAAACACTGAAGCTTTCTTT
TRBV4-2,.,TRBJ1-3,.,CASSQDGSGSGNTIYF,TGTGCCAGCAGCCAAGATGGGTCCGGTAGTGGAAACACCATATATTTT
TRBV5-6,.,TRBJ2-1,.,CASSFWGNEQFF,TGTGCCAGCAGCTTTTGGGGGAATGAGCAGTTCTTC
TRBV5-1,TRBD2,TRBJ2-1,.,CASSSAGTSGYNEQFF,TGCGCCAGCAGCTCAGCCGGGACTAGCGGCTACAATGAGCAGTTCTTC